This T cell receptor beta chain was sequenced for a study of cytotoxic CD8 clonotypes in ibrutinib-treated CLL. At the level of the study: Across samples, productive templates numbered approximately 260,000 and productive rearrangements reached 80,000 to 95,000 on average. Notes on the study in general: Clonality climbed at ibrutinib response, then dropped toward baseline at progression.

Trimming removed 0 bases from V and 2 bases from J, with 12 bases in between. The CDR3 has 15 amino acids. Germline V gene sequence: CDR1 SGHRS, CDR2 YFSETQ. The intended depth for sequencing was 1 in 200,000 to 1 in 1 million T cells. Sequenced by immunoSEQ multiplex PCR; TCRdb stores in-frame clones only, minus some. The sample lists roughly 250,000 clones; 70% were seen once. The count of this clone is one. Its specificity is not known. Approximately 2 micrograms of genomic DNA from cryopreserved PBMCs went into TCR beta libraries. The source material was PBMCs, sampled after 24 months of ibrutinib treatment. The chain combines TRBV5-1 with TRBJ2-7, with D perhaps matching TRBD1 (6 bases). This TCR was recovered from a human donor with chronic lymphocytic leukemia. As DNA, the CDR3 is TGCGCCAGCAGCTTGGTAGGTGGGGGCCCCTACGAGCAGTACTTC. It is translated as CASSLVGGGPYEQYF.